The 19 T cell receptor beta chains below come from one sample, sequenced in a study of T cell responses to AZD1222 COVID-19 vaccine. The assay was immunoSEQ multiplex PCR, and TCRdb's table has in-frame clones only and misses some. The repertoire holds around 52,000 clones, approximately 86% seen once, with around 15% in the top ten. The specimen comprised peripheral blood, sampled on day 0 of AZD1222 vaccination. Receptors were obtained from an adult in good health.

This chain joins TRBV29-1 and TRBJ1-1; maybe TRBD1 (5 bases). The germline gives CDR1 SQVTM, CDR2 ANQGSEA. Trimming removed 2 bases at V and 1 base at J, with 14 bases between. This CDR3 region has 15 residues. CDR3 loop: CSVESPGHRNTEAFF. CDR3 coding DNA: TGCAGCGTTGAATCTCCGGGGCATCGGAACACTGAAGCTTTCTTT.

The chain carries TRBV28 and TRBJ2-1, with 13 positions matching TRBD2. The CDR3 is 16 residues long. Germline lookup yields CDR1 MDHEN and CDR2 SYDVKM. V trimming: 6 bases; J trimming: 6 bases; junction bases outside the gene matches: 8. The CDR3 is CASSPPGTSGINEQFF. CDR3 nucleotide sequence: TGTGCCAGCAGCCCTCCCGGGACTAGCGGGATCAATGAGCAGTTCTTC.

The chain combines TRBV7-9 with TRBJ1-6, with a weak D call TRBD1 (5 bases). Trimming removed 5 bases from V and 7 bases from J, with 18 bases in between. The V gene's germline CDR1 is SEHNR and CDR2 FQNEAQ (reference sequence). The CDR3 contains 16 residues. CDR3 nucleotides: TGTGCCAGCAGCCCATTGGGGGGGTCCGGGAATTCACCCCTCCACTTT. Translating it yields CASSPLGGSGNSPLHF.

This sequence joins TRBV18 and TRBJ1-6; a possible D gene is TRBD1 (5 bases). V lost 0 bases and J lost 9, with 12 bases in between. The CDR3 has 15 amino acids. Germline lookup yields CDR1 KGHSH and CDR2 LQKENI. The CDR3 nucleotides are TGTGCCAGCTCACCACCATCGGGGGAAAGTTCACCCCTCCACTTT. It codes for CASSPPSGESSPLHF.

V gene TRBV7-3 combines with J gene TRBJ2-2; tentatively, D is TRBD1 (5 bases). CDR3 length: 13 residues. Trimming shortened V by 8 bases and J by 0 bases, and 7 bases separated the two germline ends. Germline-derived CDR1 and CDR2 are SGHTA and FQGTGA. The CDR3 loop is CASATANTGELFF. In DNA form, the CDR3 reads TGTGCCAGCGCGACAGCGAACACCGGGGAGCTGTTTTTT.

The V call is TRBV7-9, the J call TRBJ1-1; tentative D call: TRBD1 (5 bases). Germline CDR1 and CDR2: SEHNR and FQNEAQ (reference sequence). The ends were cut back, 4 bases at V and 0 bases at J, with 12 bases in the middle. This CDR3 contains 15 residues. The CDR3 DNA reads TGTGCCAGCAGCTCGCGGGGGGGATTGAACACTGAAGCTTTCTTT. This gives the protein CASSSRGGLNTEAFF.

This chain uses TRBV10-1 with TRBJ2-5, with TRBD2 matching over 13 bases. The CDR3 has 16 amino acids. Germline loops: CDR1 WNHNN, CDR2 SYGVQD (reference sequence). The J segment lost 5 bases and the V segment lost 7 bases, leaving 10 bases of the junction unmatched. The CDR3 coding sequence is TGCGCCAGCACCCCTTGGACTAGCGGGAGTAAGGAGACCCAGTACTTC. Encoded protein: CASTPWTSGSKETQYF.

DNA of the CDR3: TGTGCCAGCAGCTTGGGGTCGGGACAGGGAAGCAATCAGCCCCAGCATTTT. Translated, it gives CASSLGSGQGSNQPQHF. The genes are TRBV7-9 and TRBJ1-5; TRBD1 agrees at 9 bases. After removal of 3 bases from V and 1 base from J, the junction contained 7 bases not matched to a gene. In germline, CDR1 is SEHNR, CDR2 FQNEAQ (reference sequence). This CDR3 has 17 residues.

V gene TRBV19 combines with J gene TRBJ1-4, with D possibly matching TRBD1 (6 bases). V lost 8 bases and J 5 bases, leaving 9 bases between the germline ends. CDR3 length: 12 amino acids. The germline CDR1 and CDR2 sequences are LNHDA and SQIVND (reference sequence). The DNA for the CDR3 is TGTGCCAGTTCCGACAGGAATGAAAAACTGTTTTTT. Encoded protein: CASSDRNEKLFF.

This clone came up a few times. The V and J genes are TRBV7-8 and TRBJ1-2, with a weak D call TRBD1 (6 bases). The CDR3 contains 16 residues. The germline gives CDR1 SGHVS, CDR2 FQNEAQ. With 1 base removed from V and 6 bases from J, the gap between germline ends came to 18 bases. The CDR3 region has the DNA TGTGCCAGCAGCTTAGAAGTACAGGGTGGTTCCAATGGCTACACCTTC. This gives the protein CASSLEVQGGSNGYTF.

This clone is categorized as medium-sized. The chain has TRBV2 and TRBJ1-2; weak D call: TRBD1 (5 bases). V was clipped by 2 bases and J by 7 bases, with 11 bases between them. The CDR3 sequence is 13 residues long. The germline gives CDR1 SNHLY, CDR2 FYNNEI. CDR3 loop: CASSEQGLIGYTF. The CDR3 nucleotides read TGTGCCAGCAGTGAACAGGGCCTCATTGGCTACACCTTC.

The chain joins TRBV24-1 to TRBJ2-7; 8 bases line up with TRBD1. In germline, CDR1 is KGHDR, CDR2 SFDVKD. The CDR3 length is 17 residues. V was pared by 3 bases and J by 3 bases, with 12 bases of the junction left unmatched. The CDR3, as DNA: TGTGCCACCAGTGATGGGGGTTCGGCAGGGGGCGTCTACGAGCAGTACTTC. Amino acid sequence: CATSDGGSAGGVYEQYF.

CDR3 loop: CATNLQDRAYEQYF. Written as DNA, the CDR3 is TGTGCCACCAACCTACAGGACAGAGCCTACGAGCAGTACTTC. The chain couples TRBV28 to TRBJ2-7, with D possibly TRBD1 on 6 matching bases. Germline-derived CDR1 and CDR2 are MDHEN and SYDVKM. There are 14 residues in the CDR3. V lost 10 bases and J lost 2, with 18 bases in between.

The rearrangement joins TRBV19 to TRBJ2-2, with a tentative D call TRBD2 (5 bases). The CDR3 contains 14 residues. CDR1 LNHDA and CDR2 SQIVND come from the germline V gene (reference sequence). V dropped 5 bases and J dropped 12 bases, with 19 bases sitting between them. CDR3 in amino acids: CASSQIASPEKLFF. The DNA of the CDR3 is TGTGCCAGTAGTCAGATAGCGTCCCCGGAGAAGCTGTTTTTT.

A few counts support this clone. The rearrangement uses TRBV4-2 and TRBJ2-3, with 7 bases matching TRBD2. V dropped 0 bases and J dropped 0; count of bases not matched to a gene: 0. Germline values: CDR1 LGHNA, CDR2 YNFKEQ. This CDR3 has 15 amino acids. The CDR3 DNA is TGTGCCAGCAGCCAAGATAGCGGGAGCACAGATACGCAGTATTTT. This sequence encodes CASSQDSGSTDTQYF.

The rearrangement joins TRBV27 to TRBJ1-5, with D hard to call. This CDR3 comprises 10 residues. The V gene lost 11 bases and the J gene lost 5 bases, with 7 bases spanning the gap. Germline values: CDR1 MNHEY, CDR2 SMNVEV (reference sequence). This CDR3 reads CAGVDQPQHF. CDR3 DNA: TGTGCCGGGGTGGATCAGCCCCAGCATTTT.

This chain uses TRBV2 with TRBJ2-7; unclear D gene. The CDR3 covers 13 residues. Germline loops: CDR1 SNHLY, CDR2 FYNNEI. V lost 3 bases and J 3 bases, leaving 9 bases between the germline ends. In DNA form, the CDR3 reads TGTGCCAGCAGTGATTATCGCAGCTACGAGCAGTACTTC. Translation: CASSDYRSYEQYF. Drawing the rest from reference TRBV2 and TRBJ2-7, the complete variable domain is EPEVTQTPSHQVTQMGQEVILRCVPISNHLYFYWYRQILGQKVEFLVSFYNNEISEKSEIFDDQFSVERPDGSNFTLKIRSTKLEDSAMYFCASSDYRSYEQYFGPGTRLTVT.

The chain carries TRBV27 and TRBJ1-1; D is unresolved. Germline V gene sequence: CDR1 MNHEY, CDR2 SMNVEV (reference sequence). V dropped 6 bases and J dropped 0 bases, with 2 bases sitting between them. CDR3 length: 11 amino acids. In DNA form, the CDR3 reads TGTGCCAGCAGGGTGAACACTGAAGCTTTCTTT. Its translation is CASRVNTEAFF.

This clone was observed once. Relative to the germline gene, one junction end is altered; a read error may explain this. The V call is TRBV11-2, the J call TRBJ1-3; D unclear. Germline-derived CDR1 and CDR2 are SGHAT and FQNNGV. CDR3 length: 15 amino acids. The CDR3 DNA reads TGTGCCAGCAACTTAGGGAGGACTTCTGGAAACACCATATATTTT. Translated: CASNLGRTSGNTIYF.